This entry describes one TCR beta chain. Its specific antigen is unknown. Qualities for individual bases were not recorded, and no much larger clone is one base off. The data were taken from a study of metastatic and nonmetastatic thyroid tumors (dated by TCRdb to about 2020). Describing the broader study: The researchers compared repertoires between peripheral blood samples and tumor or nodule tissue samples from patients with malignant or benign thyroid disease.

Broader findings and caveats from the paper: TCR beta diversity was reported as significantly higher in malignant tumors than in benign nodules, in both blood and tumor samples.

The CDR1 and CDR2 encoded by the germline V gene are SGHAT and FQNNGV. Relative to germline, V is 5 bases shorter and J is 4 bases shorter, with 11 bases between their ends. Reading from cysteine to phenylalanine, the CDR3 counts 14 amino acids. Here the CDR3 DNA is all that survives: 42 bases in frame from base 1. No patient had received any treatment before thyroid surgery. Patient clinical samples collected from the early 2010s to the late 2010s were retrospectively analysed using T-cell receptor beta sequencing. Library construction relied on PCR. Sequencing used an Illumina HiSeq 4000. High-throughput sequencing was used to profile the CDR3 region of the TCR beta-chain in every patient. Per the original workflow: Drawing on CDR3 differences between clinicopathological groups, the researchers built a classifier meant to tell apart patients with distant-metastatic papillary thyroid cancer. The Shannon index was used to measure repertoire diversity, and the Morisita-Horn index was used to measure how similar tumor and blood repertoires were. TCRdb took the public reads, trimmed them with fastp at Q25, ran MiXCR for clone calling and kept in-frame beta chains. What appears here as the V and J calls and clone size reflects TCRdb's work, not the paper's. The sample records 43,000 or so clones, around 17% of which are singletons. The top ten constitute roughly 20% of the sample.

This chain is built from TRBV11-2 and TRBJ2-2, with a weak D call of TRBD2 (5 bases match). This sequence was found in a female donor with papillary thyroid cancer or a benign thyroid nodule (not recorded which). Some clones in this sample may be carry-over from other donors' samples. The material sequenced was blood. The CDR3 region reads CASSQERVTGELFF. The bases are TGTGCCAGCAGCCAAGAGAGGGTCACCGGGGAGCTGTTTTTT.